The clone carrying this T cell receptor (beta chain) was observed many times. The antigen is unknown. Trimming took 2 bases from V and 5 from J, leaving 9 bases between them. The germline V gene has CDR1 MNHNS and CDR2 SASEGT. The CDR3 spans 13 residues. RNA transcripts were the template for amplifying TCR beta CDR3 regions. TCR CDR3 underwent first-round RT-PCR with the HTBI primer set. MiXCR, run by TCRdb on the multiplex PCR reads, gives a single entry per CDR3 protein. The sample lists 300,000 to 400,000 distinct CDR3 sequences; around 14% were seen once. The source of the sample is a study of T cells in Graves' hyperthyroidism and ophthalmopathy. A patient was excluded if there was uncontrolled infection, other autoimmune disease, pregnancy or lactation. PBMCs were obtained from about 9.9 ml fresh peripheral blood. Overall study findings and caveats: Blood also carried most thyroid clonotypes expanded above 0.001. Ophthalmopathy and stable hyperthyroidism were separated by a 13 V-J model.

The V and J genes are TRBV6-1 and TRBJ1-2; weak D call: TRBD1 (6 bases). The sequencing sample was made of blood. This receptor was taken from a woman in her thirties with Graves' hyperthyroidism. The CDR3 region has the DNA TGTGCCAGCAGTGAAACAGGGAGGTATGGCTACACCTTC. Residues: CASSETGRYGYTF.